These 27 T cell receptor beta chains came from one sample sequenced in a study of cytomegalovirus exposure and HLA in healthy donors. The PCR contained 60 Vbeta and 13 Jbeta primers. TCRdb's table, derived via immunoSEQ multiplex PCR, lists solely in-frame clones and lacks some. The table lists 150,000 to 200,000 clones, around 80% of them singletons, with 1.2% in the top ten. What was sequenced was PBMCs. Receptors were obtained from a boy aged 2 to 10 in good health and CMV-seronegative.

The V call is TRBV4-3, the J call TRBJ1-2; D gene unclear. The V gene lost 0 bases and the J gene lost 5 bases, with 13 bases spanning the gap. The CDR3 contains 15 residues. Germline-derived CDR1 and CDR2 are LGHNA and YSLEER. Written as DNA, the CDR3 is TGCGCCAGCAGCCAAGAAGGCGGGGTAGGGTATGGCTACACCTTC. It translates to CASSQEGGVGYGYTF.

V usage is TRBV6-1 and J usage is TRBJ1-1; D is unresolved. With 8 bases removed from V and 1 base from J, the gap between germline ends came to 17 bases. This CDR3 has 15 residues. The germline gives CDR1 MNHNS, CDR2 SASEGT. The CDR3 region has the DNA TGTGCCAGCTCTGGTCTCACAGTACAGAACACTGAAGCTTTCTTT. It encodes CASSGLTVQNTEAFF.

This chain links TRBV6-1 with TRBJ1-1; D possibly corresponds to TRBD1 (6 bases). This CDR3 region has 12 residues. Germline CDR1 MNHNS, CDR2 SASEGT. The V end lost 3 bases, the J end lost 11 bases, and 13 bases lay between the germline ends. CDR3 amino acids: CASSEGTSRAFF. CDR3 in DNA: TGTGCCAGCAGTGAGGGGACAAGCAGGGCTTTCTTT.

V and J are TRBV18 and TRBJ1-1, with D unresolved. Germline V gives CDR1 KGHSH, CDR2 LQKENI. Trimming shortened V by 1 base and J by 4 bases, and 13 bases separated the two germline ends. The CDR3 has 15 amino acids. In DNA, the CDR3 is TGTGCCAGCTCACCACAGGCGGAGGTTCTCACTGAAGCTTTCTTT. This encodes CASSPQAEVLTEAFF.

The chain recombines TRBV5-6 with TRBJ2-5, with 8 nucleotides matching TRBD2. The CDR3 runs 18 residues. J gave up 1 base and V 7 bases, and 18 bases lay outside the gene matches. Germline lookup yields CDR1 SGHDT and CDR2 YYEEEE. CDR3 protein: CASVGLSGGGEIQETQYF. CDR3 DNA sequence: TGTGCCAGCGTAGGGTTAAGCGGGGGCGGGGAGATCCAAGAGACCCAGTACTTC.

CDR3 DNA: TGTGCCAGCAGCTTCGGACAGGGGGCGCTAGAGACCCAGTACTTC. This codes for CASSFGQGALETQYF. This chain links TRBV11-2 with TRBJ2-5; 11 nucleotides agree with TRBD1. In germline, CDR1 is SGHAT, CDR2 FQNNGV. This CDR3 spans 15 amino acids. V shed 3 bases and J 4 bases; nucleotides not matched to a gene: 4. The entire variable domain, with the rest obtained from reference TRBV11-2 and TRBJ2-5, is as follows: EAGVAQSPRYKIIEKRQSVAFWCNPISGHATLYWYQQILGQGPKLLIQFQNNGVVDDSQLPKDRFSAERLKGVDSTLKIQPAKLEDSAVYLCASSFGQGALETQYFGPGTRLLVL.

This clone was seen a few times. The chain recombines TRBV7-2 with TRBJ2-7; the D gene is possibly TRBD1 (6 bases). Trimming shortened V by 1 base and J by 3 bases, and 13 bases separated the two germline ends. Germline lookup yields CDR1 SGHTA and CDR2 FQGNSA. The CDR3 extends over 15 amino acids. The CDR3 spells CASSLVTGHRYEQYF. In nucleotides, the CDR3 is TGTGCCAGCAGCTTAGTCACGGGACACCGCTACGAGCAGTACTTC.

The chain has TRBV7-9 and TRBJ1-4; possible D gene TRBD1, 5 bases. V lost 1 base to trimming and J lost 4 bases, with 10 bases between them. Germline CDR1 and CDR2: SEHNR and FQNEAQ (reference sequence). The CDR3 spans 15 residues. CDR3 sequence (DNA): TGTGCCAGCAGCTTAGTGTCAGGGATTAATGAAAAACTGTTTTTT. Protein product: CASSLVSGINEKLFF.

The V call is TRBV5-1, the J call TRBJ1-3; 8 positions match TRBD1. This CDR3 contains 15 residues. Germline values: CDR1 SGHRS, CDR2 YFSETQ. The V and J ends lost 3 bases and 4 bases, in that order; junction bases with no gene match: 6. The CDR3 protein is CASSSTGGFGNTIYF. The DNA of the CDR3 is TGCGCCAGCAGCTCCACAGGGGGATTCGGAAACACCATATATTTT.

The chain is built from TRBV15 and TRBJ1-3; no clear D gene. The germline CDR1 and CDR2 sequences are LNHNV and YYDKDF (reference sequence). The CDR3 length is 15 residues. V was pared by 3 bases and J by 0 bases, with 9 bases between. The CDR3 protein is CATSRDSGSGNTIYF. DNA of the CDR3: TGTGCCACCAGCAGGGACTCCGGCTCTGGAAACACCATATATTTT.

This clone has only one observation. V gene TRBV5-1 combines with J gene TRBJ2-5, with a tentative D call TRBD2 (6 bases). The CDR3 extends over 13 amino acids. CDR1 and CDR2 from the germline V gene are SGHRS and YFSETQ. Trimming removed 0 bases at V and 4 bases at J, with 7 bases between. The CDR3, as DNA: TGCGCCAGCAGCTTGGGGGGAGGAGAGACCCAGTACTTC. This translates into CASSLGGGETQYF.

V and J are TRBV13 and TRBJ2-7; D may be TRBD2 (5 bases). Germline-derived CDR1 and CDR2 are PRHDT and FYEKMQ (reference sequence). The CDR3 spans 14 residues. Between the trimmed V and J ends, which lost 5 bases and 0 bases, there was a span of 11 bases. CDR3 DNA sequence: TGTGCCAGCAGCCCGAGGGATAGCTCCTACGAGCAGTACTTC. It encodes CASSPRDSSYEQYF.

This clone was recorded only once. V usage is TRBV5-1 and J usage is TRBJ1-2; D possibly corresponds to TRBD1 (5 bases). Germline V gene lookup returns CDR1 SGHRS and CDR2 YFSETQ. CDR3 size: 13 residues. Trimming pared 4 bases from V and 1 base from J, leaving 8 bases between. Here the CDR3 reads CASSQGYNYGYTF. CDR3 bases: TGCGCCAGCAGCCAGGGCTATAACTATGGCTACACCTTC. The entire variable domain, with the rest obtained from reference TRBV5-1 and TRBJ1-2, is as follows: KAGVTQTPRYLIKTRGQQVTLSCSPISGHRSVSWYQQTPGQGLQFLFEYFSETQRNKGNFPGRFSGRQFSNSRSEMNVSTLELGDSALYLCASSQGYNYGYTFGSGTRLTVV.

The genes are TRBV27 and TRBJ2-3; D is ambiguous. The CDR3 loop spans 12 amino acids. Germline-derived CDR1 and CDR2 are MNHEY and SMNVEV (reference sequence). V shed 4 bases and J shed 3 bases, with 5 bases lying between them. The CDR3 region is CASSSTTDTQYF. The CDR3 nucleotides are TGTGCCAGCAGTTCCACAACAGATACGCAGTATTTT.

The genes are TRBV5-1 and TRBJ1-1, with TRBD1 identical over 8 bases. Per germline, CDR1 SGHRS and CDR2 YFSETQ. Unmatched junction bases numbered 4, after V lost 4 bases and J lost 2 bases. CDR3 length equals 14 residues. The CDR3: CASSTGGGNTEAFF. The CDR3 DNA is TGCGCCAGCAGCACAGGGGGGGGTAACACTGAAGCTTTCTTT. Complete variable domain (other parts from reference TRBV5-1 and TRBJ1-1): KAGVTQTPRYLIKTRGQQVTLSCSPISGHRSVSWYQQTPGQGLQFLFEYFSETQRNKGNFPGRFSGRQFSNSRSEMNVSTLELGDSALYLCASSTGGGNTEAFFGQGTRLTVV.

The gene calls are TRBV5-8 and TRBJ2-7; the match to TRBD1 covers 8 bases. Germline trimming cut 4 bases from V and 6 bases from J; bases unmatched to any gene: 3. The CDR3 spans 12 residues. CDR1 is SGHTS and CDR2 is YDEGEE in the germline V gene. The CDR3 reads CASSRTGGEQYV. The CDR3 DNA reads TGTGCCAGCAGCCGAACAGGGGGCGAGCAGTACGTC.

V usage is TRBV7-2 and J usage is TRBJ2-5, with D tentatively TRBD2 (5 bases). The V end lost 7 bases, the J end lost 4 bases, and 16 bases lay between the germline ends. This CDR3 has 14 amino acids. The germline V gene has CDR1 SGHTA and CDR2 FQGNSA. CDR3 in amino acids: CASTPLGGLETQYF. CDR3 sequence (DNA): TGTGCCAGCACCCCACTTGGAGGCCTAGAGACCCAGTACTTC.

The chain employs TRBV4-3 and TRBJ2-7, with 7 bases aligning to TRBD2. The CDR3 runs to 14 residues. CDR1 LGHNA and CDR2 YSLEER come from the germline V gene. V shed 4 bases and J 0 bases; nucleotides not matched to a gene: 3. CDR3 sequence reads: CASSPGTISYEQYF. The CDR3 region has the DNA TGCGCCAGCAGCCCTGGGACTATCTCCTACGAGCAGTACTTC.

V and J are TRBV5-6 and TRBJ2-2, with TRBD1 identical over 7 bases. This CDR3 has 17 amino acids. Germline V gives CDR1 SGHDT, CDR2 YYEEEE. V lost 0 bases to trimming and J lost 0 bases; unmatched junction nucleotides: 5. In nucleotides, the CDR3 is TGTGCCAGCAGCTTGGTGGGACAGCGTACGAACACCGGGGAGCTGTTTTTT. Translating it yields CASSLVGQRTNTGELFF.

The chain is built from TRBV6-5 and TRBJ2-2, with 7 bases lining up with TRBD1. The length of the CDR3 is 16 residues. Germline trimming cut 0 bases from V and 3 bases from J; bases unmatched to any gene: 4. Germline CDR1 MNHEY, CDR2 SVGAGI. In DNA, the CDR3 is TGTGCCAGCAGTTACTCCGACAGGGCCTACACCGGGGAGCTGTTTTTT. This sequence encodes CASSYSDRAYTGELFF.

The chain combines TRBV29-1 with TRBJ2-1; TRBD1 matches at 10 bases. Trimming at V came to 6 bases and at J to 10 bases, leaving 12 bases not matched to a gene. This CDR3 is built from 14 residues. Germline CDR1 is SQVTM and CDR2 is ANQGSEA. CDR3 residues: CSVHGQGGGQEQFF. The DNA of the CDR3 is TGCAGCGTCCACGGACAGGGGGGGGGTCAAGAGCAGTTCTTC.

This clone was detected once. V usage is TRBV5-6 and J usage is TRBJ2-1; 7 bases match TRBD2. The CDR3 has 15 amino acids. Germline CDR1 is SGHDT and CDR2 is YYEEEE. V dropped 7 bases and J dropped 8; count of bases not matched to a gene: 15. Here the CDR3 reads CASWSEGGLVHEQFF. CDR3 bases: TGTGCCAGCTGGAGTGAGGGTGGACTAGTGCATGAGCAGTTCTTC.

This clone was counted between two and nine times. J is TRBJ2-1 and V is TRBV13, with TRBD2 as a possible D gene (5 bases). Trimming removed 5 bases from V and 0 bases from J, with 11 bases in between. Per germline, CDR1 PRHDT and CDR2 FYEKMQ (reference sequence). The CDR3 loop spans 15 amino acids. CDR3 protein: CASSPTGFSYNEQFF. The CDR3, as DNA: TGTGCCAGCAGCCCGACGGGGTTCTCCTACAATGAGCAGTTCTTC. Using reference TRBV13 and TRBJ2-1 for the parts outside the CDR3, the full variable domain is AAGVIQSPRHLIKEKRETATLKCYPIPRHDTVYWYQQGPGQDPQFLISFYEKMQSDKGSIPDRFSAQQFSDYHSELNMSSLELGDSALYFCASSPTGFSYNEQFFGPGTRLTVL.

The chain recombines TRBV6-6 with TRBJ1-2, with D possibly matching TRBD1 (5 bases). CDR1 MNHNY and CDR2 SVGAGI come from the germline V gene (reference sequence). V gave up 0 bases and J gave up 6 bases, with 11 bases separating them. This CDR3 comprises 14 residues. This CDR3 is CASSYSPDTHGYTF. In DNA, the CDR3 is TGTGCCAGCAGTTACTCTCCGGACACCCATGGCTACACCTTC.

The J gene is TRBJ1-5, the V gene TRBV2; D is perhaps TRBD1 (6 bases). The V end was cut by 4 bases, the J end by 6 bases, with 13 bases between. Germline-derived CDR1 and CDR2 are SNHLY and FYNNEI. The CDR3 consists of 14 residues. The CDR3 loop reads CASSGGLGGQPQHF. As DNA, the CDR3 is TGTGCCAGCAGTGGAGGGTTAGGGGGTCAGCCCCAGCATTTT.

This clone was recorded a few times. The V call is TRBV6-1, the J call TRBJ1-1; D possibly corresponds to TRBD1 (6 bases). This CDR3 is built from 14 residues. Germline values: CDR1 MNHNS, CDR2 SASEGT. Trimming shortened V by 7 bases and J by 0 bases, and 12 bases separated the two germline ends. In DNA form, the CDR3 reads TGTGCCAGCATGGACAGTTCTATGAACACTGAAGCTTTCTTT. It specifies CASMDSSMNTEAFF.

The chain carries TRBV5-7 and TRBJ2-5, with 14 bases that match TRBD2. TRBV5-7 is recorded as an ORF, its role being uncertain. With 0 bases clipped from V and 2 bases from J, the junction kept 6 bases outside the gene matches. The CDR3 sequence is 18 residues long. The CDR3 region has the DNA TGTGCCAGCAGCTTGGAGACTAGCGGGAGGGTAAGTCAAGAGACCCAGTACTTC. Its translation is CASSLETSGRVSQETQYF.